The entry that follows covers one T cell receptor (beta chain) sequence. This record belongs to a study of blood T cell repertoires in COVID-19. About the research overall: The samples span acute and convalescent COVID-19 from the United States, Italy and Spain. Sources were T cells, B-cell-depleted T cells, or PBMCs; the material itself was cDNA or gDNA.

Original handling: Amplified reference gene primers provided the basis for estimating nucleated cell counts. The protocol was immunoSEQ multiplex PCR, while the TCRdb copy is restricted to in-frame clones and leaves out a portion. V and J calls and clone size are those listed in that table; D and trimming were worked out from the DNA. The table lists roughly 200,000 clones, under 90% of them singletons, with about 18% in the top ten. This CDR3 contains 13 residues. Germline CDR1 reads MDHEN; CDR2 reads SYDVKM. The V and J ends lost 3 bases and 4 bases respectively, with 9 bases between them. This receptor was obtained from a person between 65 and 79 years old with COVID-19, enrolled during active disease. The chain carries TRBV28 and TRBJ1-1; D call uncertain. Material: peripheral blood. The CDR3 sequence: CASSFTRGTEAFF. In DNA form, the CDR3 reads TGTGCCAGCAGTTTCACACGGGGCACTGAAGCTTTCTTT.